This TCR beta chain was obtained from a study of PD-1 blockade in classical Hodgkin lymphoma. General study points: Complete responders started with a diversity level that resembled newly diagnosed patients at baseline. What caused the repertoire differences, perhaps disease activity or prior therapy, remains undefined. The study found that TCR diversity rose significantly by C4D1 in CD4+ but not CD8+ cells.

The CDR3 runs 15 residues. Trimming stripped 4 bases from V and 3 bases from J, with 13 bases between. CDR1 is SGDLS, CDR2 YYNGEE, per germline. With respect to this clone: Its antigen is not known.

Clones were sequenced by immunoSEQ multiplex PCR, and TCRdb holds only the in-frame ones, with some missing. In the table there are approximately 25,000 clones, around 72% of which are singletons. The time point here: cycle 4 day 1 (C4D1), after less than seven weeks of nivolumab. Each patient's relapse followed autologous stem cell transplantation, and brentuximab vedotin exposure varied. Complete response, partial response or progressive disease made up the best responses. The material was peripheral blood mononuclear cells (PBMCs), obtained before the fourth cycle of nivolumab. The receptor's source is a human donor with classical Hodgkin lymphoma. The V gene is TRBV9, the J gene TRBJ2-2, with D hard to call. The CDR3 DNA is TGTGCCAGCAGCAGCCGGGCTACACACACCGGGGAGCTGTTTTTT. Amino acids: CASSSRATHTGELFF.